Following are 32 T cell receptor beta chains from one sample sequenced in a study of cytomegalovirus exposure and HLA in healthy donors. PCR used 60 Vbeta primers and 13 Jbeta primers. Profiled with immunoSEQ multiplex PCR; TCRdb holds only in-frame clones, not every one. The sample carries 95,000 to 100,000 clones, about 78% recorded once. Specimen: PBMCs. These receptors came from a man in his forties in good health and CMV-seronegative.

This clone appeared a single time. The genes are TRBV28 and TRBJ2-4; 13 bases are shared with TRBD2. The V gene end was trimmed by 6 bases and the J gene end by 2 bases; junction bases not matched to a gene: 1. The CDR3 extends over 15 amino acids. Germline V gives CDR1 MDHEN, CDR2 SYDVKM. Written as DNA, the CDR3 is TGTGCCAGCAGACTAGCGGGAGGGTCCAAAAACATTCAGTACTTC. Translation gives CASRLAGGSKNIQYF.

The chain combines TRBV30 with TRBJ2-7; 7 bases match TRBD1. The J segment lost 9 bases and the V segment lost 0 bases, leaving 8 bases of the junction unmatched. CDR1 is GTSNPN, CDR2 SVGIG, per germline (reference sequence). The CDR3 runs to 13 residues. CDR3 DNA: TGTGCCTGGAGTGTAGAGGGGGCTGGTGGGCAGTACTTC. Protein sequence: CAWSVEGAGGQYF.

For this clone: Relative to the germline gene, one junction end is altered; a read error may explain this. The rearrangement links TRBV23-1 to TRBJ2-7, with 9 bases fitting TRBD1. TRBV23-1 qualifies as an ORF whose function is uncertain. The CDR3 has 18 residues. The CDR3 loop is CASSQSILGTGNSDEQYF. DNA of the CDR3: TGCGCCAGCAGTCAATCAATATTGGGGACAGGGAACTCCGACGAGCAGTACTTC.

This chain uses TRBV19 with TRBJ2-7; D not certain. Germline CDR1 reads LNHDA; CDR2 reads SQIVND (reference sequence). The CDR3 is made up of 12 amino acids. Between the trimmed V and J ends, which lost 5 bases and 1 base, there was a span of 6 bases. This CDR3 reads CASSPSSYEQYF. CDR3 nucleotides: TGTGCCAGTAGTCCTTCTTCCTACGAGCAGTACTTC.

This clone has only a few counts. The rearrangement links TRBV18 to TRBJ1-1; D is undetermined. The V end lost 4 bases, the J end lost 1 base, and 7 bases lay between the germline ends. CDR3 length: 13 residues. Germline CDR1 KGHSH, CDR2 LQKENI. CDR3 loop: CASSREKNTEAFF. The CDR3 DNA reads TGTGCCAGCTCACGCGAAAAGAACACTGAAGCTTTCTTT.

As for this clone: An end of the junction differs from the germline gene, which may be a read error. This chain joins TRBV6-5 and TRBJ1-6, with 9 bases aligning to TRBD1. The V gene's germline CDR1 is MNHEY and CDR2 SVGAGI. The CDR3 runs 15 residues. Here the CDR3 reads CASSLGQGYNSPLHF. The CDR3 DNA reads TGTGCCAGTAGTTTGGGACAGGGATATAATTCACCCCTCCACTTT.

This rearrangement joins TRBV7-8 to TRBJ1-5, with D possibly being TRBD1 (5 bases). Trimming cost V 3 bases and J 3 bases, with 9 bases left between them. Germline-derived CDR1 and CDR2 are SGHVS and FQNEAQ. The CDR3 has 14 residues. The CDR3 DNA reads TGTGCCAGCAGCTTCTTAGGGGTCAATCAGCCCCAGCATTTT. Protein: CASSFLGVNQPQHF.

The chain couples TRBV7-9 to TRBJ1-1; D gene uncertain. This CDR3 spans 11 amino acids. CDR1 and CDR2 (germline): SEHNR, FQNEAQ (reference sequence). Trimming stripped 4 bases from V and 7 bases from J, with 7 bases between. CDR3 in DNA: TGTGCCAGCAGCTCACACCGTGAAGCTTTCTTT. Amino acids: CASSSHREAFF.

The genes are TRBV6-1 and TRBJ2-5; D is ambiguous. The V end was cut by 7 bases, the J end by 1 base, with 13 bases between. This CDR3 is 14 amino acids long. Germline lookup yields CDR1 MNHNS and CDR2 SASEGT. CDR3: CASTPEPVQETQYF. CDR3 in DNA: TGTGCCAGCACCCCGGAGCCCGTCCAAGAGACCCAGTACTTC.

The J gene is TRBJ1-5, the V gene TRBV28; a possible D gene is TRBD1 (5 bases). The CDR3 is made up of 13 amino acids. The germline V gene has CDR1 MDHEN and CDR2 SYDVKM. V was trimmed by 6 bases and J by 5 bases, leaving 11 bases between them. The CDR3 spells CASSAVGHQPQHF. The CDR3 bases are TGTGCCAGCAGCGCAGTGGGGCATCAGCCCCAGCATTTT.

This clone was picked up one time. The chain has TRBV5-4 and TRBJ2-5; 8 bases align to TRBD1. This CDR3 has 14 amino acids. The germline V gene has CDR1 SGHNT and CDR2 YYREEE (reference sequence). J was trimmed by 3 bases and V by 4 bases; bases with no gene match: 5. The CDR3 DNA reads TGTGCCAGCAGCCCAGGGGGCGTAGAAGAGACCCAGTACTTC. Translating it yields CASSPGGVEETQYF.

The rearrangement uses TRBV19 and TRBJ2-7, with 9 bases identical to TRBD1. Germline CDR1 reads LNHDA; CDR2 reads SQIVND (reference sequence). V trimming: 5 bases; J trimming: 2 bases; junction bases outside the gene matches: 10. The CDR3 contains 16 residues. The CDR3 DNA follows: TGTGCCAGTAGTTCAACCGCCGGGACAGGGACCTACGAGCAGTACTTC. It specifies CASSSTAGTGTYEQYF.

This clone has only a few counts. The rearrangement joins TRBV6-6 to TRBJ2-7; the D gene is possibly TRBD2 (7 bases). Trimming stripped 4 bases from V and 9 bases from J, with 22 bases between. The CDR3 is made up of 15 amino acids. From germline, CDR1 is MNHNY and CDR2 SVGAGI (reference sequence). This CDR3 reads CASSSLGGGAATQYF. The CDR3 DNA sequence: TGTGCCAGCAGTTCCCTTGGGGGGGGCGCCGCGACGCAGTACTTC.

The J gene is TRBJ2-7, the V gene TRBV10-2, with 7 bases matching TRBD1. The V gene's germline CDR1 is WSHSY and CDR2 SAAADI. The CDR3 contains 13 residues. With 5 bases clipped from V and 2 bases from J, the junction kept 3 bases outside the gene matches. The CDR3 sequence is CASSPGTAYEQYF. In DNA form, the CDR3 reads TGCGCCAGCAGTCCCGGGACAGCCTACGAGCAGTACTTC.

CDR3 in DNA: TGCGCCAGCAGCCAAGATCCGAGACTAGCGGAGGCGAACACCGGGGAGCTGTTTTTT. The encoded protein is CASSQDPRLAEANTGELFF. The chain joins TRBV4-1 to TRBJ2-2, with 9 bases identical to TRBD2. J was trimmed by 0 bases and V by 0 bases; bases with no gene match: 8. CDR3 length: 19 amino acids. Germline V lookup: CDR1 MGHRA, CDR2 YSYEKL.

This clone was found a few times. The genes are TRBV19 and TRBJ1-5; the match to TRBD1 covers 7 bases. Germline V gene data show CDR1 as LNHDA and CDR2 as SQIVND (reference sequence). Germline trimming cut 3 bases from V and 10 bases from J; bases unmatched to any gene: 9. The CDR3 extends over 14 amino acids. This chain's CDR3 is CASSIRGGQSPQHF. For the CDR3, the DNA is TGTGCCAGTAGTATCAGAGGGGGACAGTCCCCCCAGCATTTT.

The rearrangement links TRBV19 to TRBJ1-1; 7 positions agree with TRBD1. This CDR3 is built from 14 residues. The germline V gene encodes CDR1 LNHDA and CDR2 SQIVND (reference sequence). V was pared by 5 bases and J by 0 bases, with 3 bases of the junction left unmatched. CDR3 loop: CASSHGTVNTEAFF. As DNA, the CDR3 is TGTGCCAGTAGTCACGGGACAGTGAACACTGAAGCTTTCTTT.

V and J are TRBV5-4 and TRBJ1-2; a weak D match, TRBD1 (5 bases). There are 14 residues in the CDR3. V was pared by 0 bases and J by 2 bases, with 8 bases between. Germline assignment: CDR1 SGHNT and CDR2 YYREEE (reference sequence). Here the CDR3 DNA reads TGTGCCAGCAGCTTGGCATGGGGCAACTATGGCTACACCTTC. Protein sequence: CASSLAWGNYGYTF.

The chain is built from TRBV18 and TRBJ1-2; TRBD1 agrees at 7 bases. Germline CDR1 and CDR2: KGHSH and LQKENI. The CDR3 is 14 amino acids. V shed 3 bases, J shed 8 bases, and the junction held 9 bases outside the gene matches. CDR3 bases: TGTGCCAGCTCACCGGACAGGACGATAACGGGCTACACCTTC. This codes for CASSPDRTITGYTF.

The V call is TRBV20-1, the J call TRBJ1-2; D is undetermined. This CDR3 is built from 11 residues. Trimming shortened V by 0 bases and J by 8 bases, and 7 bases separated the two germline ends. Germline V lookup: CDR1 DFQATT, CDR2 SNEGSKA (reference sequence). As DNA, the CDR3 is TGCAGTGCTAGAGACCGGCGGGGCTACACCTTC. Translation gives CSARDRRGYTF.

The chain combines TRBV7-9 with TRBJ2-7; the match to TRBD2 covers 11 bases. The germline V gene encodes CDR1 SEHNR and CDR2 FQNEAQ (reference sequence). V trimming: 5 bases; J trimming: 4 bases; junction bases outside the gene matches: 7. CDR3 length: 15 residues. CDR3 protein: CASSADLAGGYEQYF. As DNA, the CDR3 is TGTGCCAGCAGCGCGGATCTAGCGGGAGGTTACGAGCAGTACTTC.

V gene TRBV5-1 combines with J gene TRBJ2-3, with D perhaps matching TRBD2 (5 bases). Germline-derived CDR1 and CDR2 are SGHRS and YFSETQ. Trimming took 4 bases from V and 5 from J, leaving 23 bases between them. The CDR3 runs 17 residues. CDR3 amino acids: CASSVWESVRRGDTQYF. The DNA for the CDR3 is TGCGCCAGCAGCGTCTGGGAATCAGTAAGACGGGGAGATACGCAGTATTTT.

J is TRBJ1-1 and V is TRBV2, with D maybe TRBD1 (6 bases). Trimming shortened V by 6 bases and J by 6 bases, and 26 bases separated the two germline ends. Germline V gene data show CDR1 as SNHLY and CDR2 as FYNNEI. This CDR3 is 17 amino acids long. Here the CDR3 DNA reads TGTGCCAGCAGGGAAAGACAGGAGATCAGGCGTTTCGCTGAAGCTTTCTTT. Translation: CASRERQEIRRFAEAFF.

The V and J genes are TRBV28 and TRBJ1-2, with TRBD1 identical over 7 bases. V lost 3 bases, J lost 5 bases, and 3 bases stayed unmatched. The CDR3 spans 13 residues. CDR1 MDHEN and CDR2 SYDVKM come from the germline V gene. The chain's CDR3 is CASSLNRGYGYTF. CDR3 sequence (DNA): TGTGCCAGCAGTTTGAACAGGGGTTATGGCTACACCTTC.

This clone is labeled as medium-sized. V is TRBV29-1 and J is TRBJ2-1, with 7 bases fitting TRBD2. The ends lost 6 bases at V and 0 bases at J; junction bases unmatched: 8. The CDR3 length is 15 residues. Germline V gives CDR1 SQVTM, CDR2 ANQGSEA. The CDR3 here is CSVTTGTTSYNEQFF. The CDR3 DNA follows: TGCAGCGTGACAACCGGGACTACCTCCTACAATGAGCAGTTCTTC.

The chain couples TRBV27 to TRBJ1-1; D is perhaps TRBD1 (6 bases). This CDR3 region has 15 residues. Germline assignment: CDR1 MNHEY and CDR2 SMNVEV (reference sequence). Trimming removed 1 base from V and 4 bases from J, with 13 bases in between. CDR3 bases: TGTGCCAGCAGTTTATTCAGGGGATCGGGCACTGAAGCTTTCTTT. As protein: CASSLFRGSGTEAFF.

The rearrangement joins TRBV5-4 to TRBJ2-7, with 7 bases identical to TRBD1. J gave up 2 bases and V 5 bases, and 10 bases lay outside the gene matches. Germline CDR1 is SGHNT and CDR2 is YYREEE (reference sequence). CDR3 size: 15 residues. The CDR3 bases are TGTGCCAGCAGTCAACCGGGACAGAGAGCCTACGAGCAGTACTTC. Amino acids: CASSQPGQRAYEQYF.

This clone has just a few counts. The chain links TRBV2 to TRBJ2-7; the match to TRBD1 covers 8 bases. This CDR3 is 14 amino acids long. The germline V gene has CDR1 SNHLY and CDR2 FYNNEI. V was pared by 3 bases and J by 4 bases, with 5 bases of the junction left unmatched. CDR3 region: CASSEQGASYEQYF. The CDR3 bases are TGTGCCAGCAGTGAGCAGGGGGCATCATACGAGCAGTACTTC.

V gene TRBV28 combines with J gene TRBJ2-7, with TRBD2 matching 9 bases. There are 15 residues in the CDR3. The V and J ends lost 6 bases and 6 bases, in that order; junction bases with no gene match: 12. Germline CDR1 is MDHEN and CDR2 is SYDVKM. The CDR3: CASRRRGGASGEQYF. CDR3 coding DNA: TGTGCCAGCAGACGCCGCGGGGGGGCGTCTGGCGAGCAGTACTTC.

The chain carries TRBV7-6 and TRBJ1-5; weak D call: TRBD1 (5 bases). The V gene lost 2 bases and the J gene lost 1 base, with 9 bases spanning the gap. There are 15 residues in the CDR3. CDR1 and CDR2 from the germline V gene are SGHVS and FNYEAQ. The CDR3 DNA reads TGTGCCAGCAGCTTAACTGACAGAAGCAATCAGCCCCAGCATTTT. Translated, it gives CASSLTDRSNQPQHF.

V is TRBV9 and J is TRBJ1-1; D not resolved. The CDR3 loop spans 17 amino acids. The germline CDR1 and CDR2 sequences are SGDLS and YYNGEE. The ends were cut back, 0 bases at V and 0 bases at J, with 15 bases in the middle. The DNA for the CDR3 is TGTGCCAGCAGCGTAGAAGGAGGGTCCCCCTTGAACACTGAAGCTTTCTTT. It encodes CASSVEGGSPLNTEAFF.

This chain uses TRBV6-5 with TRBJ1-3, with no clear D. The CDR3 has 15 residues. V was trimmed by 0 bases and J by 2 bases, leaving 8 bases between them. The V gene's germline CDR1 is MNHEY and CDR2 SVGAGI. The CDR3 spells CASSYSQTTGNTIYF. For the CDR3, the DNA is TGTGCCAGCAGTTACTCACAAACTACTGGAAACACCATATATTTT.